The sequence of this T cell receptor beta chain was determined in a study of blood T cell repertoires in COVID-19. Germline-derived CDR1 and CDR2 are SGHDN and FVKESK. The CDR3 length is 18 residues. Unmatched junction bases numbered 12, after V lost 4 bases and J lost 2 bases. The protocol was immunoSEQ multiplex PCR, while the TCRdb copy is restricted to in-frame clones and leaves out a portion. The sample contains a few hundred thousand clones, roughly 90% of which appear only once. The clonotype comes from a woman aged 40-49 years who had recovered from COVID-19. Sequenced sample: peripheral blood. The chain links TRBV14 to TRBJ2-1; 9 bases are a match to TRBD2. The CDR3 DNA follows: TGTGCCAGCAGCCCCCGTCTTAGCGGGAGTGTAACCTACAATGAGCAGTTCTTC. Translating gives CASSPRLSGSVTYNEQFF.